A single sample is the source of the 4 T cell receptor beta chains below, sequenced in a study of T-cell reconstitution after alpha-beta-depleted transplantation in children. A TCRbeta library incorporating unique molecular identifiers was prepared. TCRdb analysed the PCR reads with MiXCR anew, one entry per CDR3 protein. The sample shows about 610,000 distinct CDR3 sequences, roughly a tenth of them seen only once. Sequences were derived from PBMCs from the stem cell graft donor, sampled from the stem cell graft. These receptors all come from a human donor who donated a stem cell graft to a child with acute myeloid leukemia.

This clonotype was recorded many times. The chain has TRBV7-6 and TRBJ2-1; 9 positions match TRBD1. The V and J ends lost 5 bases and 3 bases, in that order; junction bases with no gene match: 8. The CDR3 loop spans 16 amino acids. Per the germline V gene, CDR1 is SGHVS and CDR2 is FNYEAQ. CDR3 sequence reads: CASSLYTGQGYNEQFF. The CDR3 nucleotides read TGTGCCAGCAGCCTATATACGGGACAGGGCTACAATGAGCAGTTCTTC.

This chain links TRBV29-1 with TRBJ2-6; 10 bases agree with TRBD1. V lost 2 bases, J lost 0 bases, and 4 bases stayed unmatched. The CDR3 loop spans 17 amino acids. Germline assignment: CDR1 SQVTM and CDR2 ANQGSEA. This CDR3 is CSVESGTGASGANVLTF. The CDR3 coding sequence is TGCAGCGTTGAATCCGGGACAGGGGCCTCTGGGGCCAACGTCCTGACTTTC.

About this clonotype itself: Given the absence of the conserved phenylalanine or tryptophan at the CDR3 end, a read error is likely. The chain uses TRBV7-2 and TRBJ2-7, with TRBD2 matching 11 bases. In germline, CDR1 is SGHTA, CDR2 FQGNSA. The CDR3 runs to 15 residues. V was pared by 5 bases and J by 3 bases, with 6 bases of the junction left unmatched. The CDR3 is CASSPGTSGNYEQYY. The CDR3 DNA reads as TGTGCCAGCAGCCCTGGGACTAGCGGAAACTACGAGCAGTACTAC.

V gene TRBV30 combines with J gene TRBJ2-2; the D gene could be TRBD1 or TRBD2 (5 bases each). The CDR3 is 16 residues long. Germline CDR1 and CDR2: GTSNPN and SVGIG (reference sequence). V lost 3 bases, J lost 1 base, and 15 bases lay in between. CDR3 DNA: TGTGCCTGGAGCCGCGTGTCGGGGCTGAACACCGGGGAGCTGTTTTTT. This sequence encodes CAWSRVSGLNTGELFF. Together with reference TRBV30 and TRBJ2-2, the CDR3 gives the full variable domain: SQTIHQWPATLVQPVGSPLSLECTVEGTSNPNLYWYRQAAGRGLQLLFYSVGIGQISSEVPQNLSASRPQDRQFILSSKKLLLSDSGFYLCAWSRVSGLNTGELFFGEGSRLTVL.